Listed below are T cell receptor beta chains from one sample, sequenced in a study of T-cell memory formation after mild COVID-19. TCRdb independently ran MiXCR on the 5' RACE reads; one entry per CDR3 protein. This table has thousands of distinct CDR3 sequences, 70% to 85% appearing once. The material sequenced was PBMCs or a T cell subset sorted from them (not recorded which). These receptor sequences come from an adult who had mild COVID-19 (a few samples of this study predate the infection). Cell type and time point are not known. Each CDR3 is given with its conserved first and last residue. D genes are given only for firm matches. Expanded clones get a size class; other rows say once, few or many, or leave the size out.

j_gene | d_gene | v_gene | abundance | CDR3nt | CDR3aa
TRBJ1-1 | . | TRBV10-3 | few | TGTGCCATCAGTGAGTCACGGAGGTTCACTGAAGCTTTCTTT | CAISESRRFTEAFF
TRBJ2-5 | . | TRBV7-2 | . | TGTGCCAGCAGCTTAGGTTTGGTGGAGACCCAGTACTTC | CASSLGLVETQYF
TRBJ2-3 | . | TRBV15 | few | TGTGCCACCAGCAGAGATGGACGCCCCACAGATACGCAGTATTTT | CATSRDGRPTDTQYF
TRBJ2-1 | TRBD2 | TRBV5-4 | large | TGTGCCAGCAGCGGGGGGGGTGGTCCCACTGAGCAGTTCTTC | CASSGGGGPTEQFF
TRBJ1-5 | . | TRBV4-1 | . | TGCGCCAGCAGCCAAGTTAGGAATCAGCCCCAGCATTTT | CASSQVRNQPQHF
TRBJ2-7 | . | TRBV3-1 | . | TGTGCCAGCAGCCAAGGGGGACATTCATCGCAGTACTTC | CASSQGGHSSQYF
TRBJ2-2 | . | TRBV4-1 | . | TGCGCCAGCAGCCAAGACAGTGGTGGGGCCGGGGAGCTGTTTTTT | CASSQDSGGAGELFF
TRBJ2-1 | TRBD2 | TRBV6-6 | large | TGTGCCAGCAGTTACCCTAGCGGGAGAGGAAACAATGAGCAGTTCTTC | CASSYPSGRGNNEQFF
TRBJ1-2 | . | TRBV30 | once | TGTGCCTCCCCTCGGGACTATGGCTACACCTTC | CASPRDYGYTF
TRBJ1-2 | . | TRBV7-2 | once | TGTGCCAGCAGCTTAGAAACCCGGATCTATGGCTACACCTTC | CASSLETRIYGYTF
TRBJ2-1 | TRBD2 | TRBV7-9 | . | TGTGCCAGCAGCTCGCTAGCGGTTGAGCAGTTCTTC | CASSSLAVEQFF
TRBJ1-2 | . | TRBV27 | . | TGTGCCAACAGGGTCCTTCGGTACACCTTC | CANRVLRYTF
TRBJ2-3 | . | TRBV5-1 | . | TGCGCCAGCAGCTCAACAGGAGGATACACAGATACGCAGTATTTT | CASSSTGGYTDTQYF
TRBJ2-5 | . | TRBV3-1 | medium-sized | TGTGCCAGCAGCCAGGCGGAGACCCAGTACTTC | CASSQAETQYF
TRBJ2-1 | . | TRBV19 | . | TGTGCCAGTAGTATAGATCCCCCCAGACGGTCCGCGAACAATGAGCAGTTCTTC | CASSIDPPRRSANNEQFF
TRBJ2-3 | TRBD1 | TRBV12-3/TRBV12-4 | . | TGTGCCAGTCACGCAGGGGGAGATACGCAGTATTTT | CASHAGGDTQYF
TRBJ1-1 | . | TRBV12-3/TRBV12-4 | large | TGTGCCAGCAGTTTAACCGGGAACACTGAAGCTTTCTTT | CASSLTGNTEAFF
TRBJ2-1 | . | TRBV12-3/TRBV12-4 | . | TGTGCCAGCCGCCGAGGATCTCGGACGGAATCGTGGAATGAGCAGTTCTTC | CASRRGSRTESWNEQFF
TRBJ2-3 | TRBD1 | TRBV11-3 | . | TGTGCCAGCAGCCTGGGACAGATTCATAGCACAGATACGCAGTATTTT | CASSLGQIHSTDTQYF
TRBJ1-1 | . | TRBV5-1 | . | TGCGCCAGCACCCGAGGAGGTATCGGGAACACTGAAGCTTTCTTT | CASTRGGIGNTEAFF
TRBJ2-1 | . | TRBV10-3 | . | TGTGCCATCAGTGAGTCGGATAAGGTCTCCTACAATGAGCAGTTCTTC | CAISESDKVSYNEQFF
TRBJ2-7 | . | TRBV5-1 | once | TGCGCCAGCAGCTTGGCCGGATCGAGGGAGCAGTACTTC | CASSLAGSREQYF
TRBJ1-6 | . | TRBV20-1 | . | TGCAGTAGTCAGGGCGTAGGTTCACCCCTCCACTTT | CSSQGVGSPLHF
TRBJ1-2 | TRBD1 | TRBV20-1 | large | TGCAGTGCTAGTGGGGGACAGGTTTACTTC | CSASGGQVYF
TRBJ2-7 | TRBD2 | TRBV2 | . | TGTGCCAGCAGTGAATTGGCGGGGGGGAGCTCCTACGAGCAGTACTTC | CASSELAGGSSYEQYF
TRBJ1-3 | TRBD1 | TRBV3-1 | medium-sized | TGTGCCAGCAGCCAAGCGGGAACAGGGGTTACTGGAAACACCATATATTTT | CASSQAGTGVTGNTIYF
TRBJ2-3 | TRBD2 | TRBV20-1 | . | TGCAGTGCTAGAGATCCGGGTAGCGGGGGGGCCGCGGATACGCAGTATTTT | CSARDPGSGGAADTQYF
TRBJ2-7 | . | TRBV29-1 | . | TGCAGCGTTGGACAGGGGAGGGCCTACGAGCAGTACTTC | CSVGQGRAYEQYF
TRBJ2-7 | TRBD2 | TRBV20-1 | . | TGCAGTGCTAGCGGACTAGCGGGAGACGAGCAGTACTTC | CSASGLAGDEQYF
TRBJ2-2 | . | TRBV5-1 | . | TGCGCCACCACACTGAACACCGGGGAGCTGTTTTTT | CATTLNTGELFF
TRBJ2-1 | . | TRBV20-1 | . | TGCAGTGCTAGGGTAGCGGACTCCTACAATGAGCAGTTCTTC | CSARVADSYNEQFF
TRBJ2-7 | . | TRBV29-1 | . | TGCAGCGTCGTTTGGGACTACGAGCAGTACTTC | CSVVWDYEQYF
TRBJ1-1 | TRBD1 | TRBV30 | large | TGTGCCTGGAGTACCCGGACAGGGGCTGAAGCTTTCTTT | CAWSTRTGAEAFF
TRBJ2-4 | . | TRBV9 | . | TGTGCCAGCAGCGTAGAATCAGAGAGCATTCAGTACTTC | CASSVESESIQYF
TRBJ2-2 | . | TRBV10-3 | . | TGTGCCATCAGGGTCTCCGGGACTAACACCGGGGAGCTGTTTTTT | CAIRVSGTNTGELFF
TRBJ1-3 | . | TRBV7-9 | large | TGTGCCAGTCAAACGCTTACCGGGACCCTGAGGGACACCATATATTTT | CASQTLTGTLRDTIYF
TRBJ2-3 | TRBD2 | TRBV6-5 | large | TGTGCCAGCAGTCGCGGGGGTCAGTTCGCGCAGTATTTT | CASSRGGQFAQYF
TRBJ2-7 | . | TRBV7-2 | once | TGTGCCAGCAGCTTAGATTCCGGGGCCAACGAGCAGTACTTC | CASSLDSGANEQYF
TRBJ1-2 | TRBD1 | TRBV27 | . | TGTGCCAGCAGTTTCCAGACAGGGAACTATGGCTACACCTTC | CASSFQTGNYGYTF
TRBJ2-5 | . | TRBV25-1 | . | TGTGCCAGCAGTGACTTGGCGGGTACAAAAGAGACCCAGTACTTC | CASSDLAGTKETQYF
TRBJ2-5 | . | TRBV12-3/TRBV12-4 | . | TGTGCCAGCAGTTTACAGGGGAGGATGGAGACCCAGTACTTC | CASSLQGRMETQYF
TRBJ2-7 | . | TRBV27 | . | TGTGCCAGCCGAGGGGCCGGGGCCTTCTACGAGCAGTACTTC | CASRGAGAFYEQYF
TRBJ2-1 | . | TRBV29-1 | . | TGCAGCGTTCCATTTGGGGTAGCGCCCTCCTACAATGAGCAGTTCTTC | CSVPFGVAPSYNEQFF
TRBJ2-7 | TRBD1 | TRBV5-1 | . | TGCGCCAGTAGACAGGGACCCTACGAGCAGTACTTC | CASRQGPYEQYF
TRBJ2-1 | TRBD2 | TRBV6-6 | . | TGTGCCAGCCAGAGGGAGGGGGAGCAGTTCTTC | CASQREGEQFF
TRBJ2-7 | TRBD2 | TRBV5-1 | . | TGCGCCAGCAGCCACGACCCGGGGGGTATCTACGAGCAGTACTTC | CASSHDPGGIYEQYF
TRBJ2-5 | TRBD2 | TRBV7-2 | . | TGTGCCAGCAGCTTTACTAGCGGGGCCATATTGGAGACCCAGTACTTC | CASSFTSGAILETQYF
TRBJ2-5 | . | TRBV5-6 | . | TGTGCCAGCAGCTTCCGGATGACCTTCCAAGAGACCCAGTACTTC | CASSFRMTFQETQYF
TRBJ2-3 | . | TRBV5-1 | . | TGCGCCAGCAGCTTTACACCAAGCAGCACAGATACGCAGTATTTT | CASSFTPSSTDTQYF
TRBJ2-1 | TRBD2 | TRBV7-8 | large | TGTGCCAGCAGCTCCGAAGCGGGGGGATACAATGAGCAGTTCTTC | CASSSEAGGYNEQFF
TRBJ2-4 | . | TRBV4-1 | medium-sized | TGCGCCAGCATCGAGCTTTTAGCCAAAAACATTCAGTACTTC | CASIELLAKNIQYF
TRBJ2-7 | . | TRBV29-1 | . | TGCAGCGTTGAAGACCCCAGAGCGTCCTACGAGCAGTACTTC | CSVEDPRASYEQYF
TRBJ1-4 | TRBD1 | TRBV7-9 | . | TGTGCCAGCAGCTTAAGGCAGGGGGCTAATGAAAAACTGTTTTTT | CASSLRQGANEKLFF
TRBJ2-1 | . | TRBV5-6 | large | TGTGCCAGCAGCTTGGCGTCGGGTGAGCAGTTCTTC | CASSLASGEQFF
TRBJ2-5 | . | TRBV10-2 | large | TGCGCCAGCAACGGGGGATTCGGGGAGACCCAGTACTTC | CASNGGFGETQYF
TRBJ2-2 | . | TRBV24-1 | . | TGTGCCACCACCGACTTTGAGGCCGGGGAGCTGTTTTTT | CATTDFEAGELFF
TRBJ2-7 | . | TRBV11-2 | . | TGTGCCAGCAGCTTAGCAGGGGTCTACGAGCAGTACTTC | CASSLAGVYEQYF
TRBJ2-7 | TRBD2 | TRBV9 | . | TGTGCCAGCAGCGTAGGCGGCGGGGGGACCTACGAGCAGTACTTC | CASSVGGGGTYEQYF